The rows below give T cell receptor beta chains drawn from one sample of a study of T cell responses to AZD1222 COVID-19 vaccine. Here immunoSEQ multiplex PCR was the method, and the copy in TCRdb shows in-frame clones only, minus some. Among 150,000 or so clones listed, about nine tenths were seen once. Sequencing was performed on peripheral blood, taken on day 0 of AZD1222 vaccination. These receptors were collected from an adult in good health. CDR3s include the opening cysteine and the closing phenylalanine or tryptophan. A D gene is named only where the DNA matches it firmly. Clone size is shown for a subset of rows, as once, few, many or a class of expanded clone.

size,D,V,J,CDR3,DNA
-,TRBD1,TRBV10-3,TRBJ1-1,CAISEPQGAISEAFF,TGTGCCATCAGTGAGCCGCAGGGGGCAATTTCTGAAGCTTTCTTT
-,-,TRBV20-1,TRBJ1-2,CSATTGSGYTF,TGCAGTGCGACCACAGGGTCCGGCTACACCTTC
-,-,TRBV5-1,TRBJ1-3,CASSLSRQSSGNTIYF,TGCGCCAGCAGCTTGAGCCGACAGAGCTCTGGAAACACCATATATTTT
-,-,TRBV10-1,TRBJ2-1,CALFCGNSYNEQFF,TGCGCGCTTTTTTGTGGAAACTCCTACAATGAGCAGTTCTTC
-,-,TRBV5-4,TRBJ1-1,CASSLLPNTEAFF,TGTGCCAGCAGCTTGCTCCCCAACACTGAAGCTTTCTTT
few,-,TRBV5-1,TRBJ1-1,CASSLDRGTMNTEAFF,TGCGCCAGCAGCTTGGATCGGGGAACCATGAACACTGAAGCTTTCTTT
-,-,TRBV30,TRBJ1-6,CAWSVLGGPLHF,TGTGCCTGGAGTGTTTTGGGGGGACCCCTCCACTTT
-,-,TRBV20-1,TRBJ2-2,CSASAGPVTGELFF,TGCAGTGCTAGTGCGGGGCCCGTCACCGGGGAGCTGTTTTTT
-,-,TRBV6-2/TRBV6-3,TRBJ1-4,CASSYQQGATNEKLFF,TGTGCCAGCAGTTACCAGCAGGGAGCAACTAATGAAAAACTGTTTTTT
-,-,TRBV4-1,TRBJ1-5,CASSQPGRTEPQHF,TGCGCCAGCAGCCAACCGGGACGGACCGAGCCCCAGCATTTT
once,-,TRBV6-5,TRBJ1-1,CASKRQVETEAFF,TGTGCCAGCAAGAGACAGGTTGAAACTGAAGCTTTCTTT
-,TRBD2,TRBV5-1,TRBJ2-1,CASSFETSGGANEQFF,TGCGCCAGCAGCTTTGAGACTAGCGGGGGGGCGAATGAGCAGTTCTTC
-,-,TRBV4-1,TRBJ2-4,CASSQDEYIQYF,TGCGCCAGCAGCCAAGATGAATACATTCAGTACTTC
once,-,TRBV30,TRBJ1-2,CAWGTFGTPFTPNYGYTF,TGTGCCTGGGGAACTTTCGGGACACCCTTTACCCCCAACTATGGCTACACCTTC
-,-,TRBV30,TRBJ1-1,CAWSEGAWTEAFF,TGTGCCTGGAGTGAAGGGGCCTGGACTGAAGCTTTCTTT
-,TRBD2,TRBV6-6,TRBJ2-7,CASSRRGDYEQCF,TGTGCCAGCAGTCGACGGGGGGACTACGAGCAGTGCTTC
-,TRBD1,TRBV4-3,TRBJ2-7,CASSQGTGSSYEQYF,TGCGCCAGCAGCCAAGGGACAGGCTCTAGCTACGAGCAGTACTTC
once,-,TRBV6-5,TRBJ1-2,CATQETYYGYTF,TGTGCCACACAGGAGACCTACTATGGCTACACCTTC
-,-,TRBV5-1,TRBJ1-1,CASISQEGRDTEAFF,TGCGCCAGCATATCCCAGGAGGGGAGGGACACTGAAGCTTTCTTT
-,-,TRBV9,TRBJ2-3,CASSETGTSTDTQYF,TGTGCCAGCAGCGAGACAGGGACTAGCACAGATACGCAGTATTTT
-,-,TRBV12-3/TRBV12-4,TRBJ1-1,CASSFNENTEAFF,TGTGCCAGCAGTTTTAACGAGAACACTGAAGCTTTCTTT
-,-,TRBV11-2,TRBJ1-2,CASSLEGTANYGYTF,TGTGCCAGCAGCTTAGAGGGTACCGCCAACTATGGCTACACCTTC
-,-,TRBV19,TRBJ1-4,CASSIRQGLATNEKLFF,TGTGCCAGTAGTATTCGTCAGGGCCTTGCAACTAATGAAAAACTGTTTTTT
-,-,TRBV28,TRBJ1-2,CASSYRDYGYTF,TGTGCCAGCAGTTACAGGGACTATGGCTACACCTTC
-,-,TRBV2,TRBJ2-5,CASSVGRRETQYF,TGTGCCAGCAGTGTGGGCCGCCGGGAGACCCAGTACTTC
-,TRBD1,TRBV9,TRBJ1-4,CASSVGTGNNEKLFF,TGTGCCAGCAGCGTAGGGACAGGGAATAATGAAAAACTGTTTTTT
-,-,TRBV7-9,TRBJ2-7,CASSLGDYEQYF,TGTGCCAGCAGCTTAGGAGACTACGAGCAGTACTTC
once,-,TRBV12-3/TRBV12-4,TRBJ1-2,CASSFSGYGYTF,TGTGCCAGCAGTTTCTCGGGGTATGGCTACACCTTC
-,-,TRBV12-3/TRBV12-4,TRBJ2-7,CASQPQGSYEQYF,TGTGCCAGCCAGCCACAGGGATCCTACGAGCAGTACTTC
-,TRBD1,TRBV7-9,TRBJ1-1,CASSLTGGLGDTEAFF,TGTGCCAGCAGCCTGACAGGGGGGTTAGGGGACACTGAAGCTTTCTTT
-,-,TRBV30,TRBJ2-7,CAWGRRVQYF,TGTGCCTGGGGGAGGAGGGTGCAGTACTTC
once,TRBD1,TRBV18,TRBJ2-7,CASSPTGQGTYEQYF,TGTGCCAGCTCACCAACGGGACAGGGGACCTACGAGCAGTACTTC
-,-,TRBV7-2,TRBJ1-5,CASSLERASNQPQHF,TGTGCCAGCAGCTTAGAGAGGGCAAGCAATCAGCCCCAGCATTTT
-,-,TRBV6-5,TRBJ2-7,CATRPEAQSSYEQYF,TGTGCCACCAGACCTGAGGCCCAGAGCTCCTACGAGCAGTACTTC
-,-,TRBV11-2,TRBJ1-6,CASSFFVFSYNSPLHF,TGTGCCAGCAGCTTCTTCGTATTTTCCTATAATTCACCCCTCCACTTT
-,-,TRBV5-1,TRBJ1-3,CASSFAPGAGNTIYF,TGCGCCAGCAGCTTCGCCCCAGGCGCTGGAAACACCATATATTTT
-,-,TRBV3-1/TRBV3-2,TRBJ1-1,CASSQPTGSEAFF,TGTGCCAGCAGCCAACCTACAGGGTCTGAAGCTTTCTTT